These 31 T cell receptor beta chains were sequenced from one sample in a study of T cells in Graves' hyperthyroidism and ophthalmopathy. RNA transcripts were the template for amplifying TCR beta CDR3 regions. RT-PCR in the first round (using the HTBI primer set) targeted the TCR CDR3. TCRdb re-called the multiplex PCR reads with MiXCR, one entry per CDR3 protein. This sample has approximately 570,000 distinct CDR3 sequences, with 15% to 20% found just once. Material for sequencing was blood. These receptors originate from a man aged 35 to 55 with Graves' ophthalmopathy.

The chain recombines TRBV27 with TRBJ2-7; 11 bases align to TRBD1. This CDR3 has 15 residues. J lost 7 bases, V lost 4 bases, and 9 bases had no gene match. Germline lookup yields CDR1 MNHEY and CDR2 SMNVEV (reference sequence). The CDR3 here is CASSWTGGRYNEQYF. CDR3 sequence (DNA): TGTGCCAGCAGTTGGACAGGGGGCCGTTACAATGAGCAGTACTTC.

The J gene is TRBJ1-1, the V gene TRBV30, with D maybe TRBD1 (5 bases). Trimming took off 0 bases at V and 4 bases at J, with 12 bases between the two ends. The germline V gene encodes CDR1 GTSNPN and CDR2 SVGIG (reference sequence). The CDR3 is made up of 14 amino acids. The CDR3, as DNA: TGTGCCTGGAGTGTTGGGGGGAGTCGCACTGAAGCTTTCTTT. This encodes CAWSVGGSRTEAFF.

This clonotype was seen at least ten times. V gene TRBV28 combines with J gene TRBJ2-2, with D possibly being TRBD1 (6 bases). CDR3 length: 15 residues. Germline CDR1 is MDHEN and CDR2 is SYDVKM. V was shortened by 1 base and J by 7 bases, with 13 bases between the two germline ends. This CDR3 reads CASSLFNRANGELFF. The CDR3 DNA sequence: TGTGCCAGCAGTTTATTTAACAGGGCGAACGGGGAGCTGTTTTTT.

This clonotype was observed at least ten times. The chain employs TRBV2 and TRBJ2-3; no definite D call. The ends were cut back, 8 bases at V and 2 bases at J, with 8 bases in the middle. This CDR3 contains 12 residues. Looked up from germline, CDR1 is SNHLY and CDR2 is FYNNEI. CDR3 protein: CASGWDTDTQYF. CDR3 coding DNA: TGTGCCAGCGGATGGGACACAGATACGCAGTATTTT.

This clonotype was seen repeatedly, ten times or more. The J gene is TRBJ2-7, the V gene TRBV27; 9 nucleotides align to TRBD1. Trimming took 8 bases from V and 2 from J; bases not matched to a gene: 7. The CDR3 runs to 14 residues. CDR1 is MNHEY and CDR2 is SMNVEV in the germline V gene (reference sequence). The CDR3, as DNA: TGTGCCAGCTCCGGACAGGGGAATACCTACGAGCAGTACTTC. This gives the protein CASSGQGNTYEQYF.

The gene calls are TRBV7-8 and TRBJ2-5, with D perhaps matching TRBD2 (5 bases). Trimming took off 3 bases at V and 5 bases at J, with 19 bases between the two ends. Germline CDR1 SGHVS, CDR2 FQNEAQ. The CDR3 consists of 16 residues. In DNA form, the CDR3 reads TGTGCCAGCAGCTTGGACGTGGGTAGCGTTTTGGAGACCCAGTACTTC. Amino acids: CASSLDVGSVLETQYF. The full variable domain, in which reference TRBV7-8 and TRBJ2-5 provide the parts outside the CDR3, is GAGVSQSPRYKVAKRGQDVALRCDPISGHVSLFWYQQALGQGPEFLTYFQNEAQLDKSGLPSDRFFAERPEGSVSTLKIQRTQQEDSAVYLCASSLDVGSVLETQYFGPGTRLLVL.

This clonotype was picked up a small number of times. The V and J genes are TRBV11-2 and TRBJ1-2; 8 nucleotides match TRBD1. The CDR3 has 16 residues. Trimming at V came to 7 bases and at J to 8 bases, leaving 18 bases not matched to a gene. The germline CDR1 and CDR2 sequences are SGHAT and FQNNGV. The CDR3, as DNA: TGTGCCAGCACCCCTCTAGGCAGGGGGCGGTCTGGCGGCTACACCTTC. This encodes CASTPLGRGRSGGYTF. Full variable domain (remainder filled in from reference TRBV11-2 and TRBJ1-2): EAGVAQSPRYKIIEKRQSVAFWCNPISGHATLYWYQQILGQGPKLLIQFQNNGVVDDSQLPKDRFSAERLKGVDSTLKIQPAKLEDSAVYLCASTPLGRGRSGGYTFGSGTRLTVV.

The rearrangement joins TRBV9 to TRBJ2-1; 7 bases are a match to TRBD2. The germline CDR1 and CDR2 sequences are SGDLS and YYNGEE. J gave up 9 bases and V 0 bases, and 6 bases lay outside the gene matches. This CDR3 is built from 14 residues. The CDR3 protein is CASSVGGRAFEQFF. The CDR3 coding sequence is TGTGCCAGCAGCGTAGGTGGGAGGGCCTTTGAGCAGTTCTTC.

The chain recombines TRBV20-1 with TRBJ1-2; D unresolved. Germline V gene lookup returns CDR1 DFQATT and CDR2 SNEGSKA (reference sequence). This CDR3 contains 13 residues. CDR3 in DNA: TGCAGAGCCATCACATTACACAGTTTGGGCTACACCTTC. Its protein product is CRAITLHSLGYTF.

This clonotype was observed at least ten times. The chain combines TRBV20-1 with TRBJ2-1; the D gene is possibly TRBD2 (7 bases). CDR3 length: 13 amino acids. V was pared by 3 bases and J by 5 bases, with 11 bases between. CDR1 is DFQATT, CDR2 SNEGSKA, per germline (reference sequence). CDR3 nucleotide sequence: TGCAGTGCTAGTGAGGGGGGGCACAATGAGCAGTTCTTC. Translated: CSASEGGHNEQFF.

This clonotype was seen only a few times. This chain uses TRBV5-1 with TRBJ2-3, with 8 bases lining up with TRBD2. Germline V gene data show CDR1 as SGHRS and CDR2 as YFSETQ. The CDR3 extends over 15 amino acids. The J segment lost 0 bases and the V segment lost 8 bases, leaving 8 bases of the junction unmatched. CDR3 sequence (DNA): TGCGCCAGTCGTTTCACTAGCGGAAGCACAGATACGCAGTATTTT. Its translation is CASRFTSGSTDTQYF.

This clonotype appeared many times. The genes are TRBV12-3 or TRBV12-4 and TRBJ1-5; a possible D gene is TRBD1 (6 bases). V was shortened by 5 bases and J by 5 bases, with 10 bases between the two germline ends. This CDR3 has 13 amino acids. The CDR3 DNA follows: TGTGCCAGCAGTCCGGACAGTGATCAGCCCCAGCATTTT. Amino acids: CASSPDSDQPQHF.

This clonotype was counted a few times. The chain uses TRBV20-1 and TRBJ2-7; 7 bases align to TRBD1. Germline V gene sequence: CDR1 DFQATT, CDR2 SNEGSKA (reference sequence). There are 13 residues in the CDR3. With V trimmed by 4 bases and J by 9 bases, 12 bases remained unmatched. CDR3 coding DNA: TGCAGTGCTAACTCGGACAGGTTTCTTCGGCAGTACTTC. This gives the protein CSANSDRFLRQYF.

This chain connects TRBV24-1 to TRBJ2-2, with D tentatively TRBD2 (5 bases). The germline V and J ends were trimmed by 7 bases and 0 bases, with 8 bases remaining between them. This CDR3 is 14 amino acids long. The germline CDR1 and CDR2 sequences are KGHDR and SFDVKD. CDR3 DNA: TGTGCCACCAGGGCGGGCGCGAACACCGGGGAGCTGTTTTTT. Translation: CATRAGANTGELFF.

In this sample, this clonotype turned up many times. The chain is built from TRBV28 and TRBJ2-3; the D gene is possibly TRBD2 (6 bases). Germline V gene data show CDR1 as MDHEN and CDR2 as SYDVKM. The ends were cut back, 6 bases at V and 6 bases at J, with 22 bases in the middle. The length of the CDR3 is 16 residues. The CDR3 loop reads CASSPPRDFPGDTQYF. CDR3 DNA: TGTGCCAGCAGCCCGCCCCGGGACTTCCCGGGGGATACGCAGTATTTT.

The V gene is TRBV28, the J gene TRBJ2-2, with TRBD2 as a possible D gene (7 bases). Trimming removed 2 bases at V and 5 bases at J, with 15 bases between. CDR1 and CDR2 from the germline V gene are MDHEN and SYDVKM. The CDR3 runs to 16 residues. CDR3 loop: CASSLRGAVGTGELFF. The DNA of the CDR3 is TGTGCCAGCAGTTTACGGGGGGCTGTAGGGACCGGGGAGCTGTTTTTT.

This clonotype was counted at least ten times. The gene calls are TRBV20-1 and TRBJ2-1, with 8 bases identical to TRBD1. Germline CDR1 DFQATT, CDR2 SNEGSKA (reference sequence). The CDR3 totals 13 residues. V was clipped by 5 bases and J by 4 bases; unmatched bases: 4. In DNA form, the CDR3 reads TGCAGTGCTCCAGGGGGCGCTTACAATGAGCAGTTCTTC. The encoded protein is CSAPGGAYNEQFF.

The gene calls are TRBV4-3 and TRBJ2-5; 12 bases align to TRBD2. V gave up 3 bases and J gave up 9 bases; unmatched junction bases: 8. The CDR3 has 15 residues. The germline gives CDR1 LGHNA, CDR2 YSLEER. CDR3 sequence reads: CASSQSGLAGRPQYF. The DNA for the CDR3 is TGCGCCAGCAGCCAGTCGGGACTAGCGGGTAGGCCCCAGTACTTC.

This clonotype was recorded many times. V and J are TRBV5-1 and TRBJ1-4; D remains unclear. Looked up from germline, CDR1 is SGHRS and CDR2 is YFSETQ. Between the trimmed V and J ends, which lost 0 bases and 8 bases, there was a span of 5 bases. The CDR3 is made up of 12 amino acids. CDR3 loop: CASSLGGEKLFF. The CDR3 DNA sequence: TGCGCCAGCAGCTTGGGGGGAGAAAAACTGTTTTTT.

This clonotype has ten or more counts. The chain carries TRBV7-6 and TRBJ2-3; the D gene is possibly TRBD2 (6 bases). The V gene lost 5 bases and the J gene lost 0 bases, with 12 bases spanning the gap. Germline CDR1 SGHVS, CDR2 FNYEAQ. The CDR3 is 15 amino acids. The CDR3 bases are TGTGCCAGCAGCCGTACGGGAGCGAGCACAGATACGCAGTATTTT. It translates to CASSRTGASTDTQYF.

This chain joins TRBV19 and TRBJ2-2; D gene unclear. The CDR3 is made up of 15 amino acids. CDR1 LNHDA and CDR2 SQIVND come from the germline V gene (reference sequence). V lost 7 bases, J lost 1 base, and 13 bases lay in between. The CDR3 here is CASTPSRLNTGELFF. The CDR3 DNA sequence: TGTGCCAGTACCCCGTCGCGGCTGAACACCGGGGAGCTGTTTTTT.

The chain combines TRBV27 with TRBJ2-7, with 10 bases fitting TRBD2. V lost 7 bases, J lost 5 bases, and 5 bases stayed unmatched. The germline V gene has CDR1 MNHEY and CDR2 SMNVEV (reference sequence). The CDR3 extends over 13 amino acids. The CDR3 nucleotides read TGTGCCAGCAATAAAAGCGGGAGGGACGAGCAGTACTTC. It yields the protein CASNKSGRDEQYF.

This clonotype was seen more than once but under ten times. The genes are TRBV7-9 and TRBJ2-3; no definite D call. Germline CDR1 SEHNR, CDR2 FQNEAQ (reference sequence). Trimming removed 3 bases from V and 2 bases from J, with 6 bases in between. The CDR3 covers 13 residues. The CDR3 sequence is CASSFLDTDTQYF. DNA for the CDR3: TGTGCCAGCAGCTTCTTAGACACAGATACGCAGTATTTT.

This chain connects TRBV10-3 to TRBJ2-3, with 13 bases fitting TRBD2. Trimming removed 5 bases from V and 4 bases from J; junction bases left unmatched: 3. Per germline, CDR1 ENHRY and CDR2 SYGVKD. The CDR3 has 15 residues. CDR3 bases: TGTGCCATCAGTAGACTAGCGGGAGGTGCAGATACGCAGTATTTT. Translating gives CAISRLAGGADTQYF.

This chain links TRBV7-9 with TRBJ2-1; 8 bases agree with TRBD2. CDR1 and CDR2 from the germline V gene are SEHNR and FQNEAQ (reference sequence). The CDR3 contains 17 residues. J was trimmed by 0 bases and V by 5 bases; bases with no gene match: 9. As DNA, the CDR3 is TGTGCCAGCAGCCTGACAAGCGGGAGAAGCTCCTACAATGAGCAGTTCTTC. Translated: CASSLTSGRSSYNEQFF.

This clonotype occurred a few times. This chain joins TRBV14 and TRBJ1-1; D ambiguous. Germline V gene data show CDR1 as SGHDN and CDR2 as FVKESK. Between the trimmed V and J ends, which lost 7 bases and 0 bases, there was a span of 9 bases. This CDR3 has 13 residues. The CDR3 DNA sequence: TGTGCCAGCAAACGGGATCTGAACACTGAAGCTTTCTTT. This translates into CASKRDLNTEAFF.

The chain recombines TRBV11-2 with TRBJ2-7; D not resolved. CDR1 and CDR2 from the germline V gene are SGHAT and FQNNGV. The CDR3 runs to 14 residues. Trimming took 7 bases from V and 3 from J, leaving 16 bases between them. Here the CDR3 DNA reads TGTGCCAGCAACTTCCGTGGGTGGGACTACGAGCAGTACTTC. This gives the protein CASNFRGWDYEQYF.

The V call is TRBV12-5, the J call TRBJ1-2; 7 bases are shared with TRBD1. V was clipped by 0 bases and J by 5 bases; unmatched bases: 9. CDR1 and CDR2 from the germline V gene are LGHNT and FRNRAP. The CDR3 spans 16 residues. CDR3 amino acids: CASGLVPPDRRYGYTF. The DNA of the CDR3 is TGTGCTAGTGGTTTGGTACCCCCGGACAGGAGATATGGCTACACCTTC.

The V and J genes are TRBV7-8 and TRBJ2-3, with 8 bases fitting TRBD1. The CDR3 covers 15 residues. V trimming: 5 bases; J trimming: 0 bases; junction bases outside the gene matches: 4. Germline V lookup: CDR1 SGHVS, CDR2 FQNEAQ. The CDR3 loop reads CASSVDRGSTDTQYF. The CDR3, as DNA: TGTGCCAGCAGCGTCGACAGGGGAAGCACAGATACGCAGTATTTT. The full variable domain, with the rest looked up from reference TRBV7-8 and TRBJ2-3, is GAGVSQSPRYKVAKRGQDVALRCDPISGHVSLFWYQQALGQGPEFLTYFQNEAQLDKSGLPSDRFFAERPEGSVSTLKIQRTQQEDSAVYLCASSVDRGSTDTQYFGPGTRLTVL.

This clonotype was detected a few times. The gene calls are TRBV12-3 or TRBV12-4 and TRBJ1-1, with D possibly being TRBD1 (6 bases). The CDR3 contains 14 residues. The germline V and J ends were trimmed by 5 bases and 3 bases, with 13 bases remaining between them. CDR3 loop: CASSPARGYTEAFF. DNA of the CDR3: TGTGCCAGCAGTCCGGCCAGGGGATACACTGAAGCTTTCTTT.

The chain uses TRBV6-1 and TRBJ2-3; 10 nucleotides match TRBD2. CDR1 and CDR2 (germline): MNHNS, SASEGT. V was pared by 6 bases and J by 8 bases, with 8 bases of the junction left unmatched. The CDR3 length is 14 residues. The DNA for the CDR3 is TGTGCCAGCAGCGGGACTAGCGTTAAGGCTACGCAGTATTTT. This codes for CASSGTSVKATQYF.